The T cell receptor beta chain under discussion was sequenced for a study of blood T cells in healthy people across ages. Primed by a sample-barcoded 5' primer and a J-beta primer mix, a second PCR proceeded for roughly 7 to 12 cycles. Each cDNA molecule received a tag from a template-switch adaptor that had 12 random nucleotides. There were at least 3 million CDR3-containing paired-end reads obtained from each sample. TCRdb reanalysed the 5' RACE reads using MiXCR and keeps one entry per CDR3 protein. The repertoire includes 700,000 to 800,000 distinct CDR3 sequences, around 46% of them detected once, and 20% to 25% sits in the top ten. The CDR3 runs 15 residues. With V trimmed by 7 bases and J by 10 bases, 10 bases remained unmatched. CDR1 is SGHTA and CDR2 is FQGNSA in the germline V gene. Study-wide findings and caveats: Age brought a roughly linear fall in TCR beta diversity measured per million T cells. Samples with more naive T cells showed higher observed beta diversity.

This clonotype was picked up a small number of times. What it binds is unknown. The sample was blood. The receptor was isolated from a woman aged 55-70 years in good health. J is TRBJ2-1 and V is TRBV7-2, with 13 bases matching TRBD2. The CDR3 region has the DNA TGTGCCAGCACGGGACTAGCGGGACAGCTTCACGAGCAGTTCTTC. Its protein product is CASTGLAGQLHEQFF. Complete variable domain (other parts from reference TRBV7-2 and TRBJ2-1): GAGVSQSPSNKVTEKGKDVELRCDPISGHTALYWYRQSLGQGLEFLIYFQGNSAPDKSGLPSDRFSAERTGGSVSTLTIQRTQQEDSAVYLCASTGLAGQLHEQFFGPGTRLTVL.